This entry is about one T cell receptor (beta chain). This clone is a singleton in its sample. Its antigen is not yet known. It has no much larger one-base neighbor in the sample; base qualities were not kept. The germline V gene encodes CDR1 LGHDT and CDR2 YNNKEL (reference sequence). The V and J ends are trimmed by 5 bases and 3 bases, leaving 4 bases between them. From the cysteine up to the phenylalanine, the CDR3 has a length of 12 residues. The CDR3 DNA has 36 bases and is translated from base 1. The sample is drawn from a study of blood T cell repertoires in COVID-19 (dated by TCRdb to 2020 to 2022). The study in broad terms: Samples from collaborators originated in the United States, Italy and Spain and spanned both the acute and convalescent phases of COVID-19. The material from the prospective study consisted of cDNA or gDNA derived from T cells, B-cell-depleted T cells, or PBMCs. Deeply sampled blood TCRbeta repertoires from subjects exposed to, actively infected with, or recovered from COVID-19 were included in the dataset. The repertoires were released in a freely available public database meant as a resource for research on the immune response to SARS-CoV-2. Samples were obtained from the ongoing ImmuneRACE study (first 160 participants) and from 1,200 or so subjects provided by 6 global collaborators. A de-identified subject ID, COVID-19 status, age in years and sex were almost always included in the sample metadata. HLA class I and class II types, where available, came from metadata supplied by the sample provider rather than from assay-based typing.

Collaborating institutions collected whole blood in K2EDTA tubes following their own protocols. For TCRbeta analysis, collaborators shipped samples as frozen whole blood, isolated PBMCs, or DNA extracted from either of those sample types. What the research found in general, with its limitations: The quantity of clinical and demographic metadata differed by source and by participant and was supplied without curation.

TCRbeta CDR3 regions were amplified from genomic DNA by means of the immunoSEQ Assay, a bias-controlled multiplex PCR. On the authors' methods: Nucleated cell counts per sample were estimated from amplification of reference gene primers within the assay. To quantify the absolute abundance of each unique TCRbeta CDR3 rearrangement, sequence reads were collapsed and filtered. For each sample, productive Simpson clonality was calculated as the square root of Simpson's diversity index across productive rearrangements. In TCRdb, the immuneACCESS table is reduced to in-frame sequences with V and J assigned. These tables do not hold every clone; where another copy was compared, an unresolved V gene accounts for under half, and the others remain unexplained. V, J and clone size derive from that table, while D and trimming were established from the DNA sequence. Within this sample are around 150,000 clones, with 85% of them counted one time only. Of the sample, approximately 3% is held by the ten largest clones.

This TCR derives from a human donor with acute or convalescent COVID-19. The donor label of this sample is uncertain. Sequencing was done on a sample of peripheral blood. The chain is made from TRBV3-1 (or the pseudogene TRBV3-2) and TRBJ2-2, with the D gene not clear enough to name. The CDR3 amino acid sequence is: CASSYYTGELFF. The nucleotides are TGTGCCAGCAGCTACTACACCGGGGAGCTGTTTTTT.